The T cell receptor (beta chain) under discussion was sequenced for a study of Ad26.COV2.S vaccination and SARS-CoV-2 variants. General study results and limits: Placebo recipients showed lower spike-specific TCR breadth than vaccinees. Responses of spike-specific T cells (both CD8+ and CD4+) reportedly showed substantial breadth after vaccination.

The protocol was immunoSEQ multiplex PCR, while the TCRdb copy is restricted to in-frame clones and leaves out a portion. The sample has just over 350,000 clones, 92% seen once; the top ten hold roughly 3.9%. On this clone: Its antigen is as yet unknown.

The CDR3 is made up of 21 amino acids. Trimming pared 3 bases from V and 1 base from J, leaving 27 bases between. CDR1 is KGHDR and CDR2 is SFDVKD in the germline V gene. Source: peripheral blood, taken after recovery from COVID-19. This chain connects TRBV24-1 to TRBJ1-5, with D possibly being TRBD1 (6 bases). This receptor was obtained from a human donor who had recovered from COVID-19. The CDR3 region has the DNA TGTGCCACCAGTGATCTAATGGGACCACATGGGGGCGAGGTAAGCAATCAGCCCCAGCATTTT. This translates into CATSDLMGPHGGEVSNQPQHF.